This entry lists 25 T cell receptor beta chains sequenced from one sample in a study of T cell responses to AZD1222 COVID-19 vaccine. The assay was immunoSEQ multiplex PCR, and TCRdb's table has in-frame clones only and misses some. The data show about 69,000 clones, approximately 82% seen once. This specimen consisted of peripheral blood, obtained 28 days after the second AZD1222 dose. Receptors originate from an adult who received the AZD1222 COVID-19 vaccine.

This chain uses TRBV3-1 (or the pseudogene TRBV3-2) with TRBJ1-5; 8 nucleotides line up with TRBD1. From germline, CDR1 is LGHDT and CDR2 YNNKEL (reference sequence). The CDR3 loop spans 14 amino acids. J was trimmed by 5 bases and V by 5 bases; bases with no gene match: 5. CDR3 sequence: CASSDTGGYQPQHF. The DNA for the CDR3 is TGTGCCAGCAGCGACACAGGGGGGTATCAGCCCCAGCATTTT.

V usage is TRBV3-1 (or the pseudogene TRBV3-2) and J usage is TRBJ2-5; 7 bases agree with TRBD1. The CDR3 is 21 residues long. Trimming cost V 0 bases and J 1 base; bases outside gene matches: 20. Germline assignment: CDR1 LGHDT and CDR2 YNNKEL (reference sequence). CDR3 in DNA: TGTGCCAGCAGCCAAGAGTCTGGTCAGGGGGACATATTTTTAGGCCAAGAGACCCAGTACTTC. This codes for CASSQESGQGDIFLGQETQYF.

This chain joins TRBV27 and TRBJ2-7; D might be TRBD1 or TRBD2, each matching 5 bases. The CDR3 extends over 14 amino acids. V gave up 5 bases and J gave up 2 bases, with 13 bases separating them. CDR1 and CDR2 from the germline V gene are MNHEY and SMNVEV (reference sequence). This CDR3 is CASSHLMGAYEQYF. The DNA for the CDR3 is TGTGCCAGCAGTCATCTTATGGGGGCCTACGAGCAGTACTTC.

CDR3 sequence: CASSPGQGYNEQFF. The CDR3 region has the DNA TGCGCCAGTTCGCCGGGACAGGGGTACAATGAGCAGTTCTTC. This chain uses TRBV10-1 with TRBJ2-1; 10 bases line up with TRBD1. Germline V CDR1 and CDR2: WNHNN, SYGVQD (reference sequence). J lost 4 bases, V lost 9 bases, and 6 bases had no gene match. The CDR3 is 14 amino acids.

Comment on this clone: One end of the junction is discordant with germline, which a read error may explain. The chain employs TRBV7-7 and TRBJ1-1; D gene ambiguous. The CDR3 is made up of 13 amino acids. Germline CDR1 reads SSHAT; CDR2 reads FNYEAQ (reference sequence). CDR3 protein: CASSSGWNTEAFF. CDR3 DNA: TGTGCTAGCAGCTCCGGCTGGAACACTGAAGCTTTCTTT.

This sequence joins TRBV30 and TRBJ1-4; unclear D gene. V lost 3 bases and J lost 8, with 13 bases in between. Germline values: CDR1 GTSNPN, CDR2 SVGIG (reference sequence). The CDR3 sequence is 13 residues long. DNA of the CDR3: TGTGCCTGGAGCCTCAACAGTGGAGAAAAACTGTTTTTT. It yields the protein CAWSLNSGEKLFF.

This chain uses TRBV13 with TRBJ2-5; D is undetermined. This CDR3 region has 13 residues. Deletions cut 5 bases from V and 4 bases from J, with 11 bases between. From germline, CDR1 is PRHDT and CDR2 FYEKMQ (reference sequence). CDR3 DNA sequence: TGTGCCAGCAGCACCCGCGAGCGAGAGACCCAGTACTTC. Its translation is CASSTRERETQYF.

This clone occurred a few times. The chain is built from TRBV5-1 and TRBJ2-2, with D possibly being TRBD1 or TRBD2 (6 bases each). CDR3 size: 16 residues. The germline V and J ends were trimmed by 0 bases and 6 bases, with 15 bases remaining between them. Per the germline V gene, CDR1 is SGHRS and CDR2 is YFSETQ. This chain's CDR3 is CASSLVGGRSPGELFF. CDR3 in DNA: TGCGCCAGCAGCTTGGTGGGGGGCCGATCTCCCGGGGAGCTGTTTTTT.

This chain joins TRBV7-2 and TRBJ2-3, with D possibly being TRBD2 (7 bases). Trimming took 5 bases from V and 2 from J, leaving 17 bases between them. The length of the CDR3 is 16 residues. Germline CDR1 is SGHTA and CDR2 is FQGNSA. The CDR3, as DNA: TGTGCCAGCAGCCTTGGAGCGGGGACATTCACAGATACGCAGTATTTT. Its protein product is CASSLGAGTFTDTQYF.

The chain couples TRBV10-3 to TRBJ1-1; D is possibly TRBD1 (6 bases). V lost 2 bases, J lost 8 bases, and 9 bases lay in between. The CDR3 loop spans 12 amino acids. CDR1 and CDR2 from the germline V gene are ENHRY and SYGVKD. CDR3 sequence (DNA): TGTGCCATCAGTGAGCAAGGGGGAGAAGCTTTCTTT. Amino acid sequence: CAISEQGGEAFF.

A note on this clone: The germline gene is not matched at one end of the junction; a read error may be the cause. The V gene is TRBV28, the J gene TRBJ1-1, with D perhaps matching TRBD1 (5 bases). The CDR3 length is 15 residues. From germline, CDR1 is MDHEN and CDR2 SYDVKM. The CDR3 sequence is CASSSPGGVKTEAFF. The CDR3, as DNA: TGTGCCAGCAGTTCTCCGGGGGGAGTGAAGACTGAAGCTTTCTTT.

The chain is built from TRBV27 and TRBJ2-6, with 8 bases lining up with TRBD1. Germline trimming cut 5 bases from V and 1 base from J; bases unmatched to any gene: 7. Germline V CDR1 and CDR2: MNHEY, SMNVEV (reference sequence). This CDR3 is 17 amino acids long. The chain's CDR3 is CASSLGQGSSGANVLTF. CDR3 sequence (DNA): TGTGCCAGCAGTCTTGGACAGGGTTCATCTGGGGCCAACGTCCTGACTTTC.

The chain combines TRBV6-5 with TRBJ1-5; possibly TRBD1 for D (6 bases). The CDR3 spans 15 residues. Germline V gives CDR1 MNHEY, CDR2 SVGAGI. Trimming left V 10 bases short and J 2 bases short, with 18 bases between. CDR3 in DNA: TGTGCCACCCAAGGGGGGGGCGCGGGCAATCAGCCCCAGCATTTT. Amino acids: CATQGGGAGNQPQHF.

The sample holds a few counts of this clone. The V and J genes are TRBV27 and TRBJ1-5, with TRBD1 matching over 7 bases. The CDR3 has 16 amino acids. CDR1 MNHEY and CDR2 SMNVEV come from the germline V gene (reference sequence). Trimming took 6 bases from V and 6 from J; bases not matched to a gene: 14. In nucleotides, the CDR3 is TGTGCCAGCAGACAGACAGGGTCGTCGGTCTTTCAGCCCCAGCATTTT. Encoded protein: CASRQTGSSVFQPQHF.

The CDR3 DNA reads as TGTGCCGGAGGACAGGACAGAAACACCATATATTTT. This codes for CAGGQDRNTIYF. The chain joins TRBV6-6 to TRBJ1-3, with 7 bases that match TRBD1. The CDR3 sequence is 12 residues long. Germline loops: CDR1 MNHNY, CDR2 SVGAGI (reference sequence). The V and J ends lost 11 bases and 5 bases, in that order; junction bases with no gene match: 6.

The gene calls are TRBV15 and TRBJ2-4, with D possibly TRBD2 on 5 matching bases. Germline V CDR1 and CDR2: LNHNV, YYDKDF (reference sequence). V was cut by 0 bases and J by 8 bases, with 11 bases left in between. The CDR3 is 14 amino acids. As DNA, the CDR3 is TGTGCCACCAGCAGAGATATGATCGGGGACATTCAGTACTTC. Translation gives CATSRDMIGDIQYF.

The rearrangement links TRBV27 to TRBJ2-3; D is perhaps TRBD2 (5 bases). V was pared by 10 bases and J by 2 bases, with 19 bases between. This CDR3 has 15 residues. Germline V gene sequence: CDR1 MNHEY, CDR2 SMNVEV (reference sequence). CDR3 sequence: CAKPPRARDTDTQYF. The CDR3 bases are TGTGCCAAACCCCCGAGGGCCCGAGACACAGATACGCAGTATTTT.

DNA for the CDR3: TGTGCCAGCAGTGAGAGGGGTTCCTATAATTCACCCCTCCACTTT. Protein sequence: CASSERGSYNSPLHF. This chain joins TRBV2 and TRBJ1-6; D might be TRBD1 (5 bases). Germline lookup yields CDR1 SNHLY and CDR2 FYNNEI. Trimming took 3 bases from V and 1 from J, leaving 7 bases between them. The CDR3 runs 15 residues. The whole variable domain, remainder taken from reference TRBV2 and TRBJ1-6, is EPEVTQTPSHQVTQMGQEVILRCVPISNHLYFYWYRQILGQKVEFLVSFYNNEISEKSEIFDDQFSVERPDGSNFTLKIRSTKLEDSAMYFCASSERGSYNSPLHFGNGTRLTVT.

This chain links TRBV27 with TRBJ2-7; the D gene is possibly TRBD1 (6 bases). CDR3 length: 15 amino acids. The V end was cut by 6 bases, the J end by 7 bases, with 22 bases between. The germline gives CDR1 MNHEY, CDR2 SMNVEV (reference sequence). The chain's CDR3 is CASSRQTGRRKEQYF. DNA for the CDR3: TGTGCCAGCAGCCGCCAGACAGGTCGGAGAAAGGAGCAGTACTTC.

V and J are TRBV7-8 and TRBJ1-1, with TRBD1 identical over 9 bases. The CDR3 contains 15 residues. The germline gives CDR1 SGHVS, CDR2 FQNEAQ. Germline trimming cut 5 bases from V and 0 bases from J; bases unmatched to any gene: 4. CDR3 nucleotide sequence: TGTGCCAGCAGCCCGCGGGACAGGGTGAACACTGAAGCTTTCTTT. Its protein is CASSPRDRVNTEAFF.

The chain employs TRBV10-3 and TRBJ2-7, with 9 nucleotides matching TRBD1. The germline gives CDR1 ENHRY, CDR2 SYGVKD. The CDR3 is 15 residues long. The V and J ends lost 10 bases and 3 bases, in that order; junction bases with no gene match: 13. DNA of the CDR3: TGTGCCACCCGCCCCGGGACAGGGAGTTTCTACGAGCAGTACTTC. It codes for CATRPGTGSFYEQYF.

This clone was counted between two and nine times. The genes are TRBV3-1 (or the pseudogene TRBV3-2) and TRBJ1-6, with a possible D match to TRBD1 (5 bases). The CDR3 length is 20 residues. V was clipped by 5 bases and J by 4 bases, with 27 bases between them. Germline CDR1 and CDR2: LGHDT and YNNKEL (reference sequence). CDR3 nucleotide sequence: TGTGCCAGCAGCACCACCCCTGCGGGACTTCGAAAAACTTATAATTCACCCCTCCACTTT. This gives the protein CASSTTPAGLRKTYNSPLHF.

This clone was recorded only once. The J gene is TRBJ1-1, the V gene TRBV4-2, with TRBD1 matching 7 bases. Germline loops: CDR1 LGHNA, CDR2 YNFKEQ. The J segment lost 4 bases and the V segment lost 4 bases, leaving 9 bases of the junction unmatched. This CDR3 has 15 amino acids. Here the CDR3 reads CASSRKSDRATEAFF. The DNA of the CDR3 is TGTGCCAGCAGCCGGAAAAGTGACAGGGCCACTGAAGCTTTCTTT.

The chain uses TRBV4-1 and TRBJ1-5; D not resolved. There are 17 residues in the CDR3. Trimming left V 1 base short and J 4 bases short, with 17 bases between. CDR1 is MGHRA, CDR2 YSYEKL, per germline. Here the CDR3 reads CASSQVGPPQTNQPQHF. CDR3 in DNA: TGCGCCAGCAGCCAAGTAGGGCCCCCGCAGACAAATCAGCCCCAGCATTTT.

The CDR3 region is CASSLDRVNYGYTF. The CDR3 nucleotides read TGTGCCAGCAGTTTGGACAGGGTCAACTATGGCTACACCTTC. The chain has TRBV6-6 and TRBJ1-2; 8 nucleotides match TRBD1. The V segment lost 4 bases and the J segment 2 bases; nucleotides outside the gene matches: 3. The germline V gene has CDR1 MNHNY and CDR2 SVGAGI (reference sequence). The CDR3 totals 14 residues.